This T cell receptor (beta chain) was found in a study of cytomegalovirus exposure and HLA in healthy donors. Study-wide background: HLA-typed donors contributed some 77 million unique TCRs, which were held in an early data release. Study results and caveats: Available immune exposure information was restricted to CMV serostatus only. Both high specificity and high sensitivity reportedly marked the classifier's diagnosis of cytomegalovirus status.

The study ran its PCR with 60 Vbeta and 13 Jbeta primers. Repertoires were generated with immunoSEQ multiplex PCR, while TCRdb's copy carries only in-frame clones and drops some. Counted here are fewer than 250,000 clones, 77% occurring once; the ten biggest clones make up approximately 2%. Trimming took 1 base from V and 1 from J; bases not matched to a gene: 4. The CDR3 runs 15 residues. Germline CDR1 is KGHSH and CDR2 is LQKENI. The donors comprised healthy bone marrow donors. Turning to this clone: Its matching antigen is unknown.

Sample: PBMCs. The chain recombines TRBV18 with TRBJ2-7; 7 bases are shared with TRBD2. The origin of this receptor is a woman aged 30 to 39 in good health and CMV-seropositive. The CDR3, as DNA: TGTGCCAGCTCACCACTGGCTAGCGGATCCTACGAGCAGTACTTC. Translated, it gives CASSPLASGSYEQYF.